Listed below are T cell receptor beta chains from one sample, sequenced in a study of blood T cell repertoires in COVID-19. The repertoire was sequenced with immunoSEQ multiplex PCR; TCRdb's copy has only in-frame clones and lacks some. The table lists approximately 100,000 clones, about nine tenths of them singletons. Source material: peripheral blood. The receptors derive from a man between 45 and 60 years old with acute or convalescent COVID-19. Each CDR3 is given with its conserved first and last residue. D genes are given only for firm matches. Rows may omit the clone size; those that give it use once, few, many or a size class.

15,TRBD1,TRBV24-1,TRBJ2-3,.,TGTGCCACCAGTAACCGGGACAGGGGAACAGATACGCAGTATTTT,CATSNRDRGTDTQYF
15,.,TRBV4-1,TRBJ1-6,.,TGCGCCAGCAGCCAAGTCGTGGCGGGGAATTCACCCCTCCACTTT,CASSQVVAGNSPLHF
14,TRBD1,TRBV10-2,TRBJ2-7,few,TGCGCCAGCAGGGAGGCAGGGGGCCTGCTCGAGCAGTACTTC,CASREAGGLLEQYF
14,.,TRBV6-6,TRBJ1-2,.,TGTGCCAGCAGTTCTAGGGGCCTGATCTATGGCTACACCTTC,CASSSRGLIYGYTF
16,TRBD2,TRBV3-1/TRBV3-2,TRBJ2-5,.,TGTGCCAGCAGCCGCTTCGGGGCGGGAGGCGGGGAGACCCAGTACTTC,CASSRFGAGGGETQYF
12,.,TRBV3-1/TRBV3-2,TRBJ1-1,.,TGTGCCAGCAGCCAGCCACAGGGTGGGGCTTTCTTT,CASSQPQGGAFF
17,.,TRBV28,TRBJ1-5,.,TGTGCCAGCAGTCCCCCCCCGCGGGTAAGGAGCAATCAGCCCCAGCATTTT,CASSPPPRVRSNQPQHF
14,.,TRBV6-5,TRBJ1-1,.,TGTGCCAGCAGTTTACCCGGGGGGAGCACTGAAGCTTTCTTT,CASSLPGGSTEAFF
14,.,TRBV5-1,TRBJ2-6,.,TGCGCCAGCAACCCCGGCTCTGGGGCCAACGTCCTGACTTTC,CASNPGSGANVLTF
11,TRBD1,TRBV29-1,TRBJ1-1,.,TGCAGCGTCGATACAGGGGCTGAAGCTTTCTTT,CSVDTGAEAFF
15,TRBD2,TRBV4-1,TRBJ2-7,.,TGCGCCAGCAGCCAACCGACTAGCGGTACCTACGAGCAGTACTTC,CASSQPTSGTYEQYF
14,.,TRBV19,TRBJ2-2,.,TGTGCCAGTAGTATATGGCAGAACACCGGGGAGCTGTTTTTT,CASSIWQNTGELFF
15,.,TRBV30,TRBJ2-1,.,TGTGCCTGGCTTATCAGCCGGGATGGGTACAATGAGCAGTTCTTC,CAWLISRDGYNEQFF
14,.,TRBV24-1,TRBJ2-2,.,TGTGCCACCAGTGAGGGGGCAAACACCGGGGAGCTGTTTTTT,CATSEGANTGELFF
13,TRBD1,TRBV14,TRBJ2-7,.,TGTGCCAGCAGCCAAGGACAGGGATTAGTGCAGTACTTC,CASSQGQGLVQYF
17,TRBD1,TRBV3-1/TRBV3-2,TRBJ1-3,.,TGTGCCAGCAGCCAAGGGGTTTCAGGGGGCGTTGGAAACACCATATATTTT,CASSQGVSGGVGNTIYF
15,.,TRBV4-1,TRBJ1-1,.,TGCGCCAGCAGCCATGGCGGGGGGCTGAACACTGAAGCTTTCTTT,CASSHGGGLNTEAFF
17,TRBD2,TRBV2,TRBJ2-4,.,TGTGCCAGCAGGAGGATTGTAGCGGGAGTTGGCAAAAACATTCAGTACTTC,CASRRIVAGVGKNIQYF
15,.,TRBV4-1,TRBJ2-7,.,TGCGCCAGCAGCCAAGGCGTAGCGGAGGGCTACGAGCAGTACTTC,CASSQGVAEGYEQYF
18,TRBD2,TRBV4-2,TRBJ2-3,.,TGTGCCAGCAGCCAAGGACTAGCGGGAGGTCCTGGCACAGATACGCAGTATTTT,CASSQGLAGGPGTDTQYF
14,.,TRBV5-1,TRBJ1-2,few,TGCGCCAGCAGCAGGGGCTCAGCTAACTATGGCTACACCTTC,CASSRGSANYGYTF
13,TRBD1,TRBV24-1,TRBJ2-7,.,TGTGCCACCAGTACAGGGGCAACCTACGAGCAGTACTTC,CATSTGATYEQYF
14,TRBD1,TRBV30,TRBJ1-3,once,TGTGCCTGGAGAGACAGGGGGTCTGGAAACACCATATATTTT,CAWRDRGSGNTIYF
13,.,TRBV27,TRBJ1-1,.,TGTGCCAGCAGTTCTTACAGGGTTGGAGAAGCTTTCTTT,CASSSYRVGEAFF
13,.,TRBV7-6,TRBJ2-3,.,TGTGCCAGCAGCCTCGGTATCACAGATACGCAGTATTTT,CASSLGITDTQYF
14,TRBD1,TRBV24-1,TRBJ2-3,.,TGTGCCACCAGTGCGGGACAGGGCACAGATACGCAGTATTTT,CATSAGQGTDTQYF
15,TRBD2,TRBV5-1,TRBJ2-7,.,TGCGCCAGCAGCTTGGCCGCTAGCGGGATCGACGAGCAGTACTTC,CASSLAASGIDEQYF
15,TRBD2,TRBV10-1,TRBJ2-7,few,TGCGCCAGCAGTGAGGGGGGACTAGCGGGGCACGAGCAGTACTTC,CASSEGGLAGHEQYF
14,TRBD2,TRBV27,TRBJ2-5,.,TGTGCCAGCAGTTTAAGCGGGAGGGGAGAGACCCAGTACTTC,CASSLSGRGETQYF
13,.,TRBV6-5,TRBJ1-1,.,TGTGCCAGCGGGGTCGACAGAAACACTGAAGCTTTCTTT,CASGVDRNTEAFF
12,.,TRBV30,TRBJ2-2,.,TGTGCCTGGAGTTACAGCACCGGGGAGCTGTTTTTT,CAWSYSTGELFF
15,.,TRBV7-9,TRBJ2-7,.,TGTGCCAGCAGCCCCGGGCGGAGGGGCTCGTACGAGCAGTACTTC,CASSPGRRGSYEQYF
14,TRBD2,TRBV5-4,TRBJ2-7,.,TGTGCCAGCAATCCCAGCGGGAGGGCGGGCGAGCAGTACTTC,CASNPSGRAGEQYF
13,.,TRBV19,TRBJ1-1,.,TGTGCCAGTAGTATCGGGAGGGGTAATGAAGCTTTCTTT,CASSIGRGNEAFF
17,TRBD2,TRBV28,TRBJ2-7,.,TGTGCCAGCAGTTTACCCAACAGCGGGACCAGCGCCTACGAGCAGTACTTC,CASSLPNSGTSAYEQYF
14,.,TRBV9,TRBJ1-4,.,TGTGCCAGCAGCGTAGAGGGGTGGAGTGAAAAACTGTTTTTT,CASSVEGWSEKLFF
12,TRBD2,TRBV2,TRBJ2-1,.,TGTGCCAGCAATAGACTAGCGGGAAAAAAGTTCTTC,CASNRLAGKKFF
18,.,TRBV19,TRBJ2-6,.,TGTGCCAGTAGTATAGATCTCTGGAGTAAAGGTGGGGCCAACGTCCTGACTTTC,CASSIDLWSKGGANVLTF
14,TRBD2,TRBV19,TRBJ2-1,once,TGTGCCAGTAGCGACGGGACTACTTCGGATGAGCAGTTCTTC,CASSDGTTSDEQFF
12,.,TRBV19,TRBJ1-1,.,TGTGCCAGTAGTATTCGGGGACTCGGAGCTTTCTTT,CASSIRGLGAFF
15,TRBD2,TRBV11-2,TRBJ2-1,.,TGTGCCGGCAGCCTAGACCTAGCGGGGAACAATGAGCAGTTCTTC,CAGSLDLAGNNEQFF
16,TRBD1,TRBV27,TRBJ2-1,few,TGTGCCAGCAGTGGGGGGACAGGGGGCTCCTACAATGAGCAGTTCTTC,CASSGGTGGSYNEQFF
15,TRBD1,TRBV19,TRBJ1-1,.,TGTGCCAGTAGTATGCGGGACAGGGGACGGACTGAAGCTTTCTTT,CASSMRDRGRTEAFF
15,TRBD1,TRBV3-1/TRBV3-2,TRBJ1-6,.,TGTGCCAGCAGCCAAAGAGACACAGGGGGCCCACCCCTCCACTTT,CASSQRDTGGPPLHF
11,.,TRBV12-3/TRBV12-4,TRBJ2-5,.,TGTGCCAGCAGTTTCGGCGGGACCTTCTACTTC,CASSFGGTFYF
15,.,TRBV5-5,TRBJ2-5,.,TGTGCCAGCAGCTTGGATCCGCGGGGTGCGGAGACCCAGTACTTC,CASSLDPRGAETQYF
14,TRBD1,TRBV5-1,TRBJ1-5,.,TGCGCCAGCTCGCCGGGACAGGGGAATCAGCCCCAGCATTTT,CASSPGQGNQPQHF
14,TRBD1,TRBV10-2,TRBJ2-7,.,TGCGCCAGCAGTGGGGACAGGGGGCCTCTCGAGCAGTACTTC,CASSGDRGPLEQYF
13,.,TRBV6-5,TRBJ1-1,.,TGTGCCAGCAGGGGTCCGGGAGGCACTGAAGCTTTCTTT,CASRGPGGTEAFF
14,.,TRBV28,TRBJ1-3,.,TGTGCCAGCAGTTTAAGGGGCTCTGGAAACACCATATATTTT,CASSLRGSGNTIYF
13,.,TRBV7-8,TRBJ1-5,.,TGTGCCAGCAGCTTCAACAGGGAGCAGCCCCAGCATTTT,CASSFNREQPQHF
15,TRBD1,TRBV11-1,TRBJ2-3,.,TGTGCCAGCAGCCCGACCGGGACAGGGGGCGATACGCAGTATTTT,CASSPTGTGGDTQYF